Detailed here is one T cell receptor (beta chain). Its antigen is not known. The sample carries other DNA sequences with the same CDR3. The data were obtained in a study of shared clonotypes between healthy human individuals. Study-level results: With a handful of donors compared, about 5% of naive CD4 clonotypes were shared. A small donor pool kept down the genetic and exposure-history diversity that was represented.

Among the donors, all were Caucasian adults who lived in Nashville, Tennessee. The table came from immunoSEQ multiplex PCR; TCRdb's copy has only in-frame clones and leaves some out. Of over 950,000 clones in the sample, 60% to 85% are singletons; the top ten hold roughly 0.82%. CDR3 size: 13 residues. V shed 2 bases and J shed 0 bases, with 2 bases lying between them. Looked up from germline, CDR1 is WSHSY and CDR2 is SAAADI. The sequencing sample was made of memory CD4+ T cells from PBMCs. As to subset: CD45RA-negative fraction. The clonotype was recovered from a man aged 18 to 30 in good health. Some clones in this sample may be carry-over from other donors' samples. This chain connects TRBV10-2 to TRBJ1-3; D unresolved. CDR3 protein: CASSESSGNTIYF. CDR3 bases: TGCGCCAGCAGTGAGAGCTCTGGAAACACCATATATTTT.